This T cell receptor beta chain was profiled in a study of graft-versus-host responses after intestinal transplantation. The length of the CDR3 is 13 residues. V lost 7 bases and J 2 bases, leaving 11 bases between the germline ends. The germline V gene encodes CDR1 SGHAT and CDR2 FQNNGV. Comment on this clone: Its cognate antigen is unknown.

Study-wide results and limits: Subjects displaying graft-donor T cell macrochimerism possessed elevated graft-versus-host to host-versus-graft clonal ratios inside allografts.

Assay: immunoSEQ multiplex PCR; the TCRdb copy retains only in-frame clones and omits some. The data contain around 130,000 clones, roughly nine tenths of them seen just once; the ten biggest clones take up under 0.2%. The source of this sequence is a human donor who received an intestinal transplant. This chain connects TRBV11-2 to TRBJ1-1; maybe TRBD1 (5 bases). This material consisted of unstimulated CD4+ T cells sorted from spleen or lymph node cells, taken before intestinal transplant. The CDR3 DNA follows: TGTGCCAGCACCTCCGGGGCTAACACTGAAGCTTTCTTT. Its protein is CASTSGANTEAFF.